The source of this T cell receptor beta chain is a study of blood T cell repertoires in COVID-19. Across the study: Sources were T cells, B-cell-depleted T cells, or PBMCs; the material itself was cDNA or gDNA.

Trimming at V came to 0 bases and at J to 3 bases, leaving 3 bases not matched to a gene. The CDR3 has 15 amino acids. CDR1 and CDR2 from the germline V gene are SGHAT and FQNNGV. Some clones are missing from TCRdb's copy, which holds only in-frame ones; the method was immunoSEQ multiplex PCR. The sample lists about 140,000 clones; 88% were seen once. Enrolled during active infection, Seattle patients were then followed longitudinally. Sample: peripheral blood. This TCR was recovered from a human donor with COVID-19, enrolled during active disease. The donor label of this sample is uncertain. This chain connects TRBV11-2 to TRBJ1-1; 8 bases match TRBD1. CDR3: CASSLDPTGDTEAFF. DNA of the CDR3: TGTGCCAGCAGCTTAGACCCGACAGGGGACACTGAAGCTTTCTTT.